These 20 T cell receptor beta chains originate from one sample sequenced in a study of human T cells and chemical hapten exposure. Noted time point: patch test 1, 2 weeks after DPC sensitization. Treatment reported: therapeutic diphenylcyclopropenone sensitization with weekly scalp DPC. TCRdb recomputed calls from the RACE reads with MiXCR, one row per CDR3 protein. The sample holds 300,000 to 400,000 distinct CDR3 sequences, about 7% seen once. The sample was whole blood, taken in connection with sensitization to the hapten diphenylcyclopropenone (DPC). The receptors were gathered from a woman under 30 with alopecia areata. Some clones in this sample may be carry-over from other donors' samples.

This clonotype was seen ten or more times. The chain recombines TRBV6-5 with TRBJ2-7, with D perhaps TRBD1 (5 bases). V was clipped by 0 bases and J by 2 bases, with 11 bases between them. From germline, CDR1 is MNHEY and CDR2 SVGAGI. This CDR3 contains 15 residues. The chain's CDR3 is CASSYSRQGAYEQYF. Written as DNA, the CDR3 is TGTGCCAGCAGTTACTCGCGGCAGGGTGCCTACGAGCAGTACTTC.

The table lists this clonotype with a few counts. The rearrangement links TRBV5-1 to TRBJ2-2, with D perhaps given as TRBD1 or TRBD2 (5 bases each). This CDR3 comprises 15 residues. The V end was cut by 0 bases, the J end by 6 bases, with 12 bases between. The germline V gene encodes CDR1 SGHRS and CDR2 YFSETQ. The CDR3 bases are TGCGCCAGCAGCTTGGAAGGGGCCGGGGCCGGGGAGCTGTTTTTT. Its translation: CASSLEGAGAGELFF.

The V call is TRBV20-1, the J call TRBJ2-5; TRBD2 is a possible D gene (5 bases). This CDR3 is built from 15 residues. Between the trimmed V and J ends, which lost 6 bases and 1 base, there was a span of 18 bases. Per germline, CDR1 DFQATT and CDR2 SNEGSKA (reference sequence). The DNA for the CDR3 is TGCAGTGCCACTTCAGCCCGGACTTCCCAAGAGACCCAGTACTTC. Amino acids: CSATSARTSQETQYF.

The chain recombines TRBV3-1 with TRBJ1-5; D not resolved. This CDR3 has 15 amino acids. Trimming cost V 4 bases and J 4 bases, with 14 bases left between them. Germline assignment: CDR1 LGHDT and CDR2 YNNKEL (reference sequence). The CDR3 coding sequence is TGTGCCAGCAGCCGCGTCTCTGACCCTAATCAGCCCCAGCATTTT. Protein sequence: CASSRVSDPNQPQHF.

This clonotype was observed a handful of times. The V gene is TRBV6-1, the J gene TRBJ1-1; D remains unclear. With 6 bases removed from V and 2 bases from J, the gap between germline ends came to 13 bases. The CDR3 extends over 14 amino acids. Germline assignment: CDR1 MNHNS and CDR2 SASEGT. In DNA, the CDR3 is TGTGCCAGCAGGCAACCCTATACTAACACTGAAGCTTTCTTT. It specifies CASRQPYTNTEAFF.

This clonotype was detected ten times or more. The chain recombines TRBV21-1 with TRBJ2-7; the D call TRBD1 from the table was never checked on the DNA. TRBV21-1 is a listed pseudogene. This CDR3 has 21 amino acids. CDR3: CASSPITGTYRASGVPYEQYF. The DNA of the CDR3 is TGTGCCAGCAGCCCCATCACAGGGACTTACCGTGCGAGCGGGGTCCCCTACGAGCAGTACTTC.

The rearrangement joins TRBV5-1 to TRBJ2-6, with D possibly matching TRBD1 (5 bases). In germline, CDR1 is SGHRS, CDR2 YFSETQ. With 5 bases removed from V and 1 base from J, the gap between germline ends came to 16 bases. The CDR3 totals 17 residues. CDR3 region: CASSFVSGISGANVLTF. The CDR3 DNA sequence: TGCGCCAGCAGTTTTGTGTCAGGGATTTCTGGGGCCAACGTCCTGACTTTC.

This clonotype was detected ten times or more. The J gene is TRBJ1-1, the V gene TRBV29-1; the match to TRBD1 covers 7 bases. V shed 4 bases, J shed 0 bases, and the junction held 5 bases outside the gene matches. Per germline, CDR1 SQVTM and CDR2 ANQGSEA. The length of the CDR3 is 14 residues. CDR3: CSVGDRPMNTEAFF. As DNA, the CDR3 is TGCAGCGTTGGGGACAGACCCATGAACACTGAAGCTTTCTTT.

This clonotype was seen more than once but under ten times. This chain links TRBV20-1 with TRBJ1-1, with D unclear. V shed 4 bases and J shed 2 bases, with 14 bases lying between them. CDR1 and CDR2 from the germline V gene are DFQATT and SNEGSKA (reference sequence). The CDR3 runs to 14 residues. Written as DNA, the CDR3 is TGCAGTGCTACGCCTGGCGCTGCCAACACTGAAGCTTTCTTT. As protein: CSATPGAANTEAFF.

The V gene is TRBV7-9, the J gene TRBJ2-2; D not resolved. Germline CDR1 SEHNR, CDR2 FQNEAQ (reference sequence). Between the trimmed V and J ends, which lost 4 bases and 4 bases, there was a span of 7 bases. The CDR3 is 13 amino acids. The chain's CDR3 is CASSWVTTGELFF. Written as DNA, the CDR3 is TGTGCCAGCAGCTGGGTGACCACCGGGGAGCTGTTTTTT.

This clonotype was detected many times. V and J are TRBV12-5 and TRBJ2-7; D is undetermined. This CDR3 is 11 amino acids long. Trimming removed 5 bases from V and 6 bases from J, with 8 bases in between. CDR1 is LGHNT and CDR2 is FRNRAP in the germline V gene. DNA for the CDR3: TGTGCTAGTGGTATACAGCCCGAGCAGTACTTC. Amino acids: CASGIQPEQYF.

This clonotype was observed at least ten times. The J gene is TRBJ2-5, the V gene TRBV5-1; TRBD1 aligns across 8 bases. Germline trimming cut 4 bases from V and 5 bases from J; bases unmatched to any gene: 10. CDR1 and CDR2 from the germline V gene are SGHRS and YFSETQ. The CDR3 covers 15 residues. The CDR3 protein is CASSPPGQEGETQYF. The CDR3 DNA follows: TGCGCCAGCAGCCCGCCGGGACAGGAAGGTGAGACCCAGTACTTC.

This clonotype was seen a few times. Likely a read error: the CDR3 ends without its conserved phenylalanine or tryptophan. The chain has TRBV28 and TRBJ2-5; TRBD1 matches at 8 bases. Germline V gene sequence: CDR1 MDHEN, CDR2 SYDVKM. The CDR3 is made up of 14 amino acids. The ends lost 4 bases at V and 3 bases at J; junction bases unmatched: 4. The CDR3 is CASSSGQGKETQYL. The CDR3 coding sequence is TGTGCCAGCAGTTCTGGACAGGGTAAAGAGACCCAGTACTTA.

This clonotype was recorded many times. V gene TRBV28 combines with J gene TRBJ1-1; D gene unclear. The length of the CDR3 is 15 residues. Per the germline V gene, CDR1 is MDHEN and CDR2 is SYDVKM. V lost 1 base to trimming and J lost 4 bases, with 13 bases between them. The DNA of the CDR3 is TGTGCCAGCAGTTTATCTCCATTGACTAGCACTGAAGCTTTCTTT. This encodes CASSLSPLTSTEAFF.

At least ten counts were recorded for this clonotype. This sequence joins TRBV7-9 and TRBJ2-4; D might be TRBD2 (6 bases). The V and J ends lost 5 bases and 1 base respectively, with 15 bases between them. Germline CDR1 is SEHNR and CDR2 is FQNEAQ (reference sequence). This CDR3 has 16 amino acids. The CDR3: CASSPGGVRAKNIQYF. CDR3 nucleotides: TGTGCCAGCAGCCCCGGAGGGGTAAGGGCCAAAAACATTCAGTACTTC.

As regards this clonotype: At one end the junction does not follow the germline gene, possibly because of a read error. The chain combines TRBV7-2 with TRBJ1-5, with 9 bases fitting TRBD1. Germline lookup yields CDR1 SGHTA and CDR2 FQGNSA. The CDR3 sequence is 14 residues long. CDR3 sequence reads: CASSLDRGERPQHF. In DNA, the CDR3 is TGTGCCAGCAGTTTAGACAGGGGGGAGAGGCCCCAGCATTTT.

This clonotype has at least ten counts. V usage is TRBV20-1 and J usage is TRBJ2-5; no reliable D call. The CDR3 runs 13 residues. The V and J ends lost 3 bases and 5 bases respectively, with 13 bases between them. Germline V lookup: CDR1 DFQATT, CDR2 SNEGSKA (reference sequence). The CDR3 protein is CSARFKKTETQYF. CDR3 coding DNA: TGCAGTGCTAGGTTTAAGAAGACGGAGACCCAGTACTTC.

This clonotype has just a few counts. The chain recombines TRBV18 with TRBJ1-1, with TRBD1 matching over 7 bases. Per the germline V gene, CDR1 is KGHSH and CDR2 is LQKENI. Losses at the gene ends were 3 bases for V and 1 base for J; bases not matched to a gene: 5. CDR3 length equals 15 residues. CDR3 bases: TGTGCCAGCTCACCGTACACAGGGGCGAACACTGAAGCTTTCTTT. It translates to CASSPYTGANTEAFF.

The chain couples TRBV3-1 to TRBJ2-2, with D perhaps TRBD2 (5 bases). Trimming took off 1 base at V and 5 bases at J, with 11 bases between the two ends. Germline-derived CDR1 and CDR2 are LGHDT and YNNKEL (reference sequence). The CDR3 runs 15 residues. The CDR3 spells CASSQGSSNTGELFF. Here the CDR3 DNA reads TGTGCCAGCAGCCAAGGTTCTAGCAATACCGGGGAGCTGTTTTTT.

The J gene is TRBJ2-3, the V gene TRBV2; D is possibly TRBD1 (5 bases). Per the germline V gene, CDR1 is SNHLY and CDR2 is FYNNEI. The CDR3 totals 11 residues. Trimming took 8 bases from V and 5 from J, leaving 8 bases between them. The chain's CDR3 is CASLRGDTQYF. For the CDR3, the DNA is TGTGCCAGCCTTAGGGGAGATACGCAGTATTTT.